One T cell receptor (beta chain) is described in this entry. What it binds is not known. The V gene lost 3 bases and the J gene lost 4 bases, with 12 bases spanning the gap. CDR3 length: 13 amino acids. Germline values: CDR1 GTSNPN, CDR2 SVGIG (reference sequence). The data originate from a study of shared clonotypes between healthy human individuals. Whole-study findings and limits: Blood was the sole source, and tissue repertoires probably differ.

Genomic DNA from each subset was divided evenly over several immunoSEQ plates. Sequencing used immunoSEQ multiplex PCR; TCRdb keeps in-frame clones, though not all of them. The table has under 2.5 million clones, roughly 92% seen once. This sequence originates from a man between 18 and 29 years old in good health. Some clones in this sample may be carry-over from other donors' samples. The sample taken for sequencing was naive CD4+ T cells from PBMCs. Stated subset: CD45RA+ positively selected. The chain uses TRBV30 and TRBJ1-2; no clear D gene. The CDR3 region has the DNA TGTGCCTGGAGAGACCGGGCCTTCTATGGCTACACCTTC. The encoded protein is CAWRDRAFYGYTF.